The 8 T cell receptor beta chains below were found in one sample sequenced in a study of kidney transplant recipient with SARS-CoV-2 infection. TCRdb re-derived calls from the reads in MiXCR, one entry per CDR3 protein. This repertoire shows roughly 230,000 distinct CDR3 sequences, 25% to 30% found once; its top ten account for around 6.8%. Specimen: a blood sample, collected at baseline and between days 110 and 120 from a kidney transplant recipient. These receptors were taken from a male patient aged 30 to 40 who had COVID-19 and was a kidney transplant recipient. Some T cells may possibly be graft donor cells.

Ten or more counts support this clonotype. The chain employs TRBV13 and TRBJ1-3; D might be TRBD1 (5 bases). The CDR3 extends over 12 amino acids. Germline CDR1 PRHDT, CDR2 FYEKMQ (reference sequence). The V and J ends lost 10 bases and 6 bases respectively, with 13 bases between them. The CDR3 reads CATRGGENTIYF. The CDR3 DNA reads TGTGCCACCCGGGGGGGTGAAAACACCATATATTTT.

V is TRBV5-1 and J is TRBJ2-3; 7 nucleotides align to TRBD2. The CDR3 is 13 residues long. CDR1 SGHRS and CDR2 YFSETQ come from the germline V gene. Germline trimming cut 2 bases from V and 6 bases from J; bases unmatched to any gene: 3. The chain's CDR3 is CASSFKRGDTQYF. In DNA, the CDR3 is TGCGCCAGCAGCTTTAAGCGGGGTGATACGCAGTATTTT.

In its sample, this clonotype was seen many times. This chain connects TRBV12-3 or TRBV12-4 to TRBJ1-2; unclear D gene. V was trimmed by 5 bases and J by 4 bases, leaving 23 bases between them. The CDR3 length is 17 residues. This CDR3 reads CASSVVCTAGKTYGYTF. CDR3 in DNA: TGTGCCAGCAGTGTCGTATGCACAGCAGGAAAGACCTATGGCTACACCTTC.

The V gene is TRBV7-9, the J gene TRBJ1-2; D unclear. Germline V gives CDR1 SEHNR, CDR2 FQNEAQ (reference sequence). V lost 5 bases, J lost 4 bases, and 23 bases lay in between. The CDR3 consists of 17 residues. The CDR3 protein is CASSMKKYHGKTYGYTF. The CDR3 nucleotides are TGTGCCAGCAGCATGAAGAAATACCATGGAAAGACCTATGGCTACACCTTC.

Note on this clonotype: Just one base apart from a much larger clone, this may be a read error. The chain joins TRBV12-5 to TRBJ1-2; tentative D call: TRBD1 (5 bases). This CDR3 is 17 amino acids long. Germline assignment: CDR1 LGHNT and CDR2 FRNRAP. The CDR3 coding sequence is TGTGCTGGTGGTTCCCCAACTTTGCAGGGAAAGACCTATGGCTACACCTTC. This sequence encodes CAGGSPTLQGKTYGYTF.

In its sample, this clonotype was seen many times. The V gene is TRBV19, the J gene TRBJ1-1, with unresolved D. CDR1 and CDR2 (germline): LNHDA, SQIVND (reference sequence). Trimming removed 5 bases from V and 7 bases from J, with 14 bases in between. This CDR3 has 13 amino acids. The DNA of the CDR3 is TGTGCCAGTAGTCGACTCGGGGTACATGAAGCTTTCTTT. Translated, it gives CASSRLGVHEAFF.

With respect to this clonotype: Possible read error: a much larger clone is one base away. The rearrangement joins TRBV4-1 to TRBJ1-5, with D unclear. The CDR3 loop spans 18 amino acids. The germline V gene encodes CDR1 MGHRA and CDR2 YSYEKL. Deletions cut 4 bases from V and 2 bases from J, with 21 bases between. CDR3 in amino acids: CASSPTRFRKAGNQPQHF. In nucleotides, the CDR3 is TGCGCCAGCAGCCCTACCCGGTTTCGGAAGGCTGGCAATCAGCCCCAGCATTTT.

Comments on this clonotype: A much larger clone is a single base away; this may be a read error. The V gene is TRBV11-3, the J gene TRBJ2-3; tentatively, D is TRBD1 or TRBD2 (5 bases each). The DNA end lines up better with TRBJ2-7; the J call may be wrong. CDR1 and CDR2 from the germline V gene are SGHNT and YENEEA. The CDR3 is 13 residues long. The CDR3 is CASSLNSGREQYF. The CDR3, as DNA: TGTGCCAGCAGCTTAAACTCGGGACGTGAGCAGTACTTC.